This note documents a single T cell receptor beta chain sequence. This specimen belongs to a study of neoadjuvant anti-PD-1 for oral cavity cancer. TCRdb's copy holds only in-frame clones and misses some; the assay was immunoSEQ multiplex PCR. The sample shows approximately 17,000 clones, approximately 70% of them seen only once. Germline CDR1 reads MNHEY; CDR2 reads SVGAGI. The V gene lost 4 bases and the J gene lost 2 bases, with 15 bases spanning the gap. This CDR3 is 16 amino acids long. The sequence was collected from a person between 40 and 85 years old with oral cavity squamous cell carcinoma. The V call is TRBV6-5, the J call TRBJ2-1; unclear D gene. Source: PBMCs, taken before nivolumab (anti-PD-1) treatment. As DNA, the CDR3 is TGTGCCAGCAGTTCTGATCTACGTTTAACCTACAATGAGCAGTTCTTC. Translating gives CASSSDLRLTYNEQFF.